This T cell receptor (beta chain) was obtained from a study of T cells in Graves' hyperthyroidism and ophthalmopathy. The CDR3 extends over 15 amino acids. The ends lost 6 bases at V and 4 bases at J; junction bases unmatched: 9. This clonotype showed up just a few times. RNA transcripts provided the source from which TCR beta CDR3 regions were amplified. The HTBI set primed first-round TCR CDR3 RT-PCR. MiXCR, run by TCRdb on the multiplex PCR reads, gives a single entry per CDR3 protein. The sample lists about 640,000 distinct CDR3 sequences, under 25% seen once, with 34% in the top ten. Input material: blood. This chain uses TRBV12-3 or TRBV12-4 with TRBJ2-7; 10 bases fit TRBD1. The clonotype originates from a man aged 25-45 years with Graves' ophthalmopathy. For the CDR3, the DNA is TGTGCCAGCAGACGCGACAGGGGGCTTCGGTACGAGCAGTACTTC. It translates to CASRRDRGLRYEQYF.